The present entry profiles one TCR beta chain with its context. Original methodology: Amplification of reference gene primers provided the estimated nucleated cell counts. Repertoires were generated with immunoSEQ multiplex PCR, while TCRdb's copy carries only in-frame clones and drops some. V, J and clone size reflect that table, while D and trimming were determined from the DNA. The sample consists of about 130,000 clones, 86% of them appearing once. This entry belongs to a study of blood T cell repertoires in COVID-19. Turning to the study itself: Samples representing acute and convalescent COVID-19 were sourced from the United States, Italy and Spain.

Trimming removed 0 bases from V and 4 bases from J; junction bases left unmatched: 3. Germline-derived CDR1 and CDR2 are SNHLY and FYNNEI. This CDR3 region has 15 residues. The TCR originated in a human donor in a cohort sampled during active COVID-19. This chain connects TRBV2 to TRBJ1-2; 9 bases fit TRBD1. The specimen was peripheral blood. The CDR3 spells CASSEAGTGFYGYTF. CDR3 DNA: TGTGCCAGCAGTGAAGCGGGGACAGGGTTCTATGGCTACACCTTC.